This record covers a single T cell receptor (beta chain). No cognate antigen has been identified for it. There are no base qualities to consult, and no much larger clone falls within one base. The entire amount of isolated RNA was reverse transcribed using the High Capacity cDNA Reverse Transcription Kit, so the sequenced TCRB transcripts were expressed ones. Deep immunoSEQ sequencing was performed on naive, central memory and regulatory T cell samples, with an average of about 3.6 million total reads per sample. Sorted cells were lysed in RLT buffer, and RNA was extracted using DNase-treated RNeasy Micro or Mini kits according to cell number. Each cell subset was processed separately to prevent cross-contamination, with patient and healthy donor samples processed together. The immunoSEQ multiplex PCR was used to amplify TCRB sequences from cDNA, generating 87-bp fragments that spanned the CDR3 region. Amplicons were sequenced on the Illumina HiSeq platform. On the study's bioinformatics: PCR bias was computationally corrected using synthetic template baselines, reads within Hamming distance 2 were collapsed, and singletons that could not be merged were discarded. By aligning reads against IMGT, V, D and J genes, CDR3 length, and insertions or deletions at six rearrangement sites were assigned. Within each subset, clonotype counts were normalized to sorted cell number, and only after that were true diversity and Gini coefficients computed with the tcR R package. The overlap coefficient, calculated on TCRB nucleotide sequences, was used to measure repertoire sharing. TCRdb carries this immuneACCESS record with in-frame sequences only. Its versions omit some clonotypes, under half of them owing to an unresolved V gene in the studies checked, with the rest unexplained. Clonal size and the V and J genes are those of that table, whereas D and trimming came from the DNA. In all, the sample holds about 140,000 clones, and about 9.7% of those were seen once. Of the sample, 0.55% to 0.75% falls within the top ten clones.

The sample belongs to a study of beta chain features in type 1 diabetes (dated by TCRdb to the late 2010s). As for the study more broadly: No differences in mean age, gender distribution, total cell number or subset yield were found between patients and healthy donors. A total of about 110 million sorted cells were examined across all samples, and the number of cells per subset was strongly correlated with RNA yield. In the study, TCRB repertoires of sorted circulating CD4+ T cell subsets from recently diagnosed type 1 diabetes patients were compared with those of matched healthy donors. Naive and central memory subsets were obtained from all 28 donors, but regulatory and stem cell-like memory subsets were isolated from only 8 patients and roughly 8 healthy donors.

A single peripheral blood draw of around 120 mL on average was collected from each donor into heparinised tubes. Using a panel that included CD45RO, CCR7, CD25, CD127, CD95 and CD27, naive, central memory, regulatory and stem cell-like memory CD4+ T cells were sorted on a BD FACSAria II. All sorted populations exceeded 95% purity. Right away, PBMCs were isolated by Lymphoprep density gradient centrifugation and were stained directly, with no culture step. To minimize batch effects, samples were stained and sorted in pairs, one healthy donor with one patient per experiment. The germline V end is reduced by 4 bases and the J end by 9 bases; junction bases left unmatched: 9. Spanning cysteine to phenylalanine, the CDR3 consists of 14 amino acids. Only the CDR3 portion is preserved as DNA: 42 bases, with reading frame beginning at the first base. The germline V gene (reference sequence) provides CDR1 SGHNT and CDR2 YYREEE.

On the study overall, not on this receptor specifically: Naive, central memory and regulatory TCRB repertoires appeared to be more alike among patients than among healthy donors. HLA sub-analyses involved small numbers of individuals, so any influence of HLA type on TCRB rearrangement remained unresolved. Type 1 diabetes patients showed a moderate but significant shortening of TCRB CDR3 length in all four CD4+ subsets. Sequencing cDNA rather than genomic DNA could over-represent highly expressing activated cells, although activation and CD3 levels did not differ between groups. Shorter templates might be favored by PCR, yet because patient and control samples were amplified and corrected together, any such skew would affect both groups equally. Fewer insertions and more nucleotide deletions at VDJ recombination sites were observed in patients with type 1 diabetes, implying thymic rearrangement abnormalities.

The V and J genes are TRBV5-4 and TRBJ2-1; 8 central bases correspond to TRBD2. The material sequenced was central memory CD4+ T cells from blood. This TCR was sampled from a woman in her forties in good health. The nucleotide sequence reads as follows: TGTGCCAGCAGCGGAGTGGCGGGGGGCAGTGAGCAGTTCTTC. This yields the protein CASSGVAGGSEQFF.